Below are 15 T cell receptor beta chains sequenced from a single sample in a study of T cell responses to AZD1222 COVID-19 vaccine. Libraries were prepared by immunoSEQ multiplex PCR; TCRdb keeps only in-frame clonotypes and omits some of them. This table holds 110,000 to 150,000 clones, roughly 90% found once. Specimen: peripheral blood, collected on day 0 of AZD1222 vaccination. These receptors were obtained from an adult in good health.

The rearrangement links TRBV13 to TRBJ2-7, with 14 bases aligning to TRBD2. V shed 4 bases and J 3 bases; nucleotides not matched to a gene: 8. Germline V gives CDR1 PRHDT, CDR2 FYEKMQ (reference sequence). The CDR3 totals 17 residues. As DNA, the CDR3 is TGTGCCAGCAGCTCCCGGACTAGCGGGAGGTGGGGCTACGAGCAGTACTTC. Translating gives CASSSRTSGRWGYEQYF.

This sequence joins TRBV5-4 and TRBJ2-1, with D possibly TRBD2 on 6 matching bases. The CDR3 totals 16 residues. Germline V gives CDR1 SGHNT, CDR2 YYREEE (reference sequence). V was pared by 3 bases and J by 0 bases, with 13 bases between. CDR3 region: CASSWGVRDSYNEQFF. The CDR3 nucleotides read TGTGCCAGCAGCTGGGGGGTAAGGGACTCCTACAATGAGCAGTTCTTC.

The chain uses TRBV19 and TRBJ1-6; D not certain. Per germline, CDR1 LNHDA and CDR2 SQIVND (reference sequence). CDR3 length: 12 residues. The germline V and J ends were trimmed by 3 bases and 7 bases, with 4 bases remaining between them. The CDR3 DNA sequence: TGTGCCAGTAGTATTGGCAATTCACCCCTCCACTTT. Protein product: CASSIGNSPLHF.

This chain joins TRBV19 and TRBJ2-2; no reliable D call. The CDR3 has 15 amino acids. Germline V CDR1 and CDR2: LNHDA, SQIVND (reference sequence). V shed 1 base and J shed 3 bases, with 9 bases lying between them. The CDR3 coding sequence is TGTGCCAGTAGTATAGTAGAGACTCACACCGGGGAGCTGTTTTTT. Encoded protein: CASSIVETHTGELFF.

This clone was recorded a few times. The chain combines TRBV7-2 with TRBJ2-5, with TRBD2 matching 8 bases. V dropped 0 bases and J dropped 1; count of bases not matched to a gene: 4. The germline V gene encodes CDR1 SGHTA and CDR2 FQGNSA. The CDR3 covers 16 residues. CDR3 nucleotides: TGTGCCAGCAGCTTAGCCTTCGGGAGGGGCCAAGAGACCCAGTACTTC. Protein sequence: CASSLAFGRGQETQYF.

The V call is TRBV28, the J call TRBJ2-1, with D unresolved. Germline CDR1 reads MDHEN; CDR2 reads SYDVKM. This CDR3 has 17 residues. Trimming took 6 bases from V and 0 from J, leaving 18 bases between them. The CDR3 DNA reads as TGTGCCAGCAGCGTACAGTGGGCGGCCCCCTCCTACAATGAGCAGTTCTTC. Amino acid sequence: CASSVQWAAPSYNEQFF.

The rearrangement joins TRBV15 to TRBJ2-1; D not resolved. Trimming pared 5 bases from V and 2 bases from J, leaving 13 bases between. CDR3 length: 15 residues. Germline CDR1 is LNHNV and CDR2 is YYDKDF (reference sequence). The CDR3 coding sequence is TGTGCCACCAGCGGCTTCGGGCTAGCCTACAATGAGCAGTTCTTC. As protein: CATSGFGLAYNEQFF.

The chain is built from TRBV28 and TRBJ2-7, with 9 bases that match TRBD1. Germline loops: CDR1 MDHEN, CDR2 SYDVKM. Trimming removed 9 bases from V and 1 base from J; junction bases left unmatched: 7. The CDR3 covers 14 residues. The CDR3 region is CARPGTGTSYEQYF. The CDR3 DNA reads as TGTGCCAGACCCGGGACAGGGACGTCCTACGAGCAGTACTTC.

J is TRBJ1-4 and V is TRBV7-9; D remains ambiguous. Germline V lookup: CDR1 SEHNR, CDR2 FQNEAQ (reference sequence). With 0 bases removed from V and 1 base from J, the gap between germline ends came to 9 bases. This CDR3 spans 16 amino acids. CDR3 coding DNA: TGTGCCAGCAGCTTAGCCCTTTCGGGAACTAATGAAAAACTGTTTTTT. Its protein product is CASSLALSGTNEKLFF.

This chain links TRBV14 with TRBJ2-2, with 14 bases that match TRBD2. The germline CDR1 and CDR2 sequences are SGHDN and FVKESK. V shed 2 bases, J shed 0 bases, and the junction held 8 bases outside the gene matches. The CDR3 sequence is 20 residues long. CDR3 in amino acids: CASSQRGTSGRYTNTGELFF. The CDR3, as DNA: TGTGCCAGCAGCCAAAGAGGGACTAGCGGGAGATACACGAACACCGGGGAGCTGTTTTTT.

This rearrangement joins TRBV7-9 to TRBJ1-5; TRBD1 is a possible D gene (6 bases). The germline V and J ends were trimmed by 5 bases and 2 bases, with 13 bases remaining between them. Germline V lookup: CDR1 SEHNR, CDR2 FQNEAQ (reference sequence). There are 15 residues in the CDR3. CDR3 residues: CASSTTGLGNQPQHF. The CDR3 nucleotides read TGTGCCAGCAGCACAACAGGGCTTGGCAATCAGCCCCAGCATTTT.

The chain carries TRBV7-9 and TRBJ1-3, with unresolved D. Germline-derived CDR1 and CDR2 are SEHNR and FQNEAQ (reference sequence). This CDR3 has 15 amino acids. V lost 5 bases to trimming and J lost 0 bases, with 11 bases between them. In DNA form, the CDR3 reads TGTGCCAGCAGCCCGCATCTCTCCTCTGGAAACACCATATATTTT. Amino acid sequence: CASSPHLSSGNTIYF.

The chain couples TRBV4-3 to TRBJ2-3; 12 nucleotides agree with TRBD2. The CDR3 spans 16 residues. Trimming removed 0 bases from V and 8 bases from J; junction bases left unmatched: 6. Germline values: CDR1 LGHNA, CDR2 YSLEER. CDR3 nucleotides: TGCGCCAGCAGCCAAGAGGCTAGCGGGAGGGCCGGTACGCAGTATTTT. Its protein product is CASSQEASGRAGTQYF.

The genes are TRBV13 and TRBJ1-2, with unresolved D. The CDR3 runs 14 residues. V shed 5 bases and J shed 0 bases, with 10 bases lying between them. The germline V gene encodes CDR1 PRHDT and CDR2 FYEKMQ (reference sequence). The CDR3 region has the DNA TGTGCCAGCAGCCAATTCAAGACTAACTATGGCTACACCTTC. The encoded protein is CASSQFKTNYGYTF.

This chain joins TRBV11-3 and TRBJ2-7; D not certain. The CDR3 has 12 residues. V gave up 6 bases and J gave up 4 bases, with 10 bases separating them. The V gene's germline CDR1 is SGHNT and CDR2 YENEEA. CDR3 bases: TGTGCCAGCAGTCGGACCGTTTACGAGCAGTACTTC. This sequence encodes CASSRTVYEQYF. The whole variable domain, filled in from reference TRBV11-3 and TRBJ2-7, reads EAGVVQSPRYKIIEKKQPVAFWCNPISGHNTLYWYLQNLGQGPELLIRYENEEAVDDSQLPKDRFSAERLKGVDSTLKIQPAELGDSAVYLCASSRTVYEQYFGPGTRLTVT.